This TCR beta chain was captured in a study of STAT5B mutations in CD4+ large granular lymphocyte leukemia (dated 2022 in TCRdb). In the study overall: Among the healthy controls, the CDR3 'QG' motif was associated with a particular HLA allele. TCRbeta repertoires of CD4+ T-cell large granular lymphocyte leukemia patients were compared with those of healthy blood donors. Flow cytometry performed on FACSCanto II or FACSVerse showed that the purified fractions had more than 95% purity among lymphocytes. Paper-wide results and their limitations: Main leukemic clonotypes were private to each patient, although approximately 25% of the main leukemic clonotypes were found at low frequency in the non-leukemic repertoires of other patients. The data were not HLA-matched, and the relatively small sample size could explain the higher clonality seen in CD4+ compared with CD8+ T-LGLL. CD4-sorted patient repertoires appeared more clonal than healthy CD4+ repertoires, and this difference persisted after removing the putative leukemic clones. Enrichment of TRBV06-family usage was observed among the top patient clones (8/27) relative to healthy controls (2/35).

The immunoSEQ assay at survey resolution was used to sequence TCRbeta rearrangements from genomic DNA. The study's processing was this. In the TCR sequencing data, the lowest productive clonotype frequency that could be detected was 2.59 x 10-5. Only productive TCRbeta rearrangements, defined as complete and in-frame sequences, were included in the analyses. The clonality of each sample was calculated as Simpson clonality in the immunoSEQ Analyzer version 3.0. Clones were categorized by frequency as very rare, small, medium, large (1-20%) or hyperexpanded (>20%). Generation probabilities were estimated with OLGA 1.2.3, V-gene circos plots were made with VDJtools, specificities were searched in VDJdb, and CDR3 motifs were identified with GLIPH. As stored in TCRdb, this immuneACCESS dataset retains in-frame rearrangements with V and J assigned. A fraction of the clones does not appear; measured against another copy, unresolved V genes explain less than half of the discrepancy, and the remainder lacks a known reason. That table furnishes V, J and clone size, whereas the DNA furnished D and trimming. The sample records around 30,000 clones, around four fifths of which are singletons. In total, the top ten clones hold around 4.6% of the sample.

In the case of this clone: Its specific antigen is unknown. No base-level quality is on record; no much larger clone is a single base apart.

The CDR3 runs 13 amino acids, cysteine and phenylalanine included. The kept DNA is CDR3 alone, 39 bases in frame from the first base. According to the germline V gene, CDR1 reads SGHTA and CDR2 reads FQGNSA. V is clipped by 8 bases and J by 6 bases, and the sequence between their germline boundaries is 15 bases long. Buffy coats from roughly 37 blood donors, supplied by the Finnish Red Cross blood service, were used as healthy controls. All TCR-sequenced material derived from peripheral blood: patient blood samples and healthy donor buffy coats. Peripheral blood mononuclear cells were isolated by Ficoll-Hypaque gradient centrifugation. Magnetic purification was used to isolate CD4+ cells from the buffy coats of the healthy controls. The Gentra Puregene Cell and Tissue kit was used for genomic DNA extraction, and quantification was performed on a Qubit 2.0 fluorometer.

Sequencing was performed on CD4+ T cells from blood buffy coats. Recombination linked TRBV7-2 to TRBJ2-3, and possibly TRBD2, on 6 matching bases. The source is a human donor in good health. The base sequence is TGTGCCAGCGGATCGACTAGAAGTGATACGCAGTATTTT. Translated, this is CASGSTRSDTQYF.